Following are 11 T cell receptor beta chains from one sample sequenced in a study of graft-versus-host responses after intestinal transplantation. The repertoire was sequenced with immunoSEQ multiplex PCR; TCRdb's copy has only in-frame clones and lacks some. The top ten hold 1.5% to 2% of the sample, which has roughly 45,000 clones, over 85% seen once. Here the sequenced sample was PBMCs, taken approximately 340 days after intestinal transplant. The receptors come from a human patient who received an intestinal transplant, so some T cells may come from the graft donor.

This clone is a singleton in its sample. V is TRBV12-5 and J is TRBJ1-4, with a weak D call TRBD1 (6 bases). V shed 1 base and J shed 2 bases, with 11 bases lying between them. CDR3 length equals 16 residues. The germline V gene encodes CDR1 LGHNT and CDR2 FRNRAP. The CDR3 reads CASGLGRGATNEKLFF. CDR3 DNA sequence: TGTGCTAGTGGTTTGGGGCGGGGGGCGACTAATGAAAAACTGTTTTTT.

The rearrangement uses TRBV6-5 and TRBJ2-1; D gene unclear. CDR1 and CDR2 (germline): MNHEY, SVGAGI. This CDR3 has 11 residues. V lost 6 bases and J 7 bases, leaving 7 bases between the germline ends. CDR3 region: CASSAFNEQFF. CDR3 coding DNA: TGTGCCAGCAGCGCTTTTAATGAGCAGTTCTTC.

A word on this clone: The germline gene is not matched at one end of the junction; a read error may be the cause. The genes are TRBV27 and TRBJ2-7; D possibly uses TRBD1 or TRBD2 (5 bases each). Per germline, CDR1 MNHEY and CDR2 SMNVEV (reference sequence). CDR3 size: 13 residues. The CDR3 protein is CASRLLMGDEQYF. The CDR3 DNA reads TGTGCCAGCAGATTATTAATGGGGGACGAGCAGTACTTC.

The chain carries TRBV6-5 and TRBJ1-1, with a weak D call TRBD1 (5 bases). Looked up from germline, CDR1 is MNHEY and CDR2 is SVGAGI. This CDR3 region has 14 residues. The V and J ends lost 2 bases and 1 base respectively, with 8 bases between them. The CDR3 protein is CASSYNQGNTEAFF. The CDR3 nucleotides read TGTGCCAGCAGTTACAACCAGGGGAACACTGAAGCTTTCTTT.

This sequence joins TRBV4-1 and TRBJ2-5; no reliable D call. Deletions cut 1 base from V and 5 bases from J, with 5 bases between. There are 12 residues in the CDR3. The germline V gene encodes CDR1 MGHRA and CDR2 YSYEKL. CDR3 bases: TGCGCCAGCAGCCAAGCCGGGGAGACCCAGTACTTC. Its protein is CASSQAGETQYF.

The chain employs TRBV27 and TRBJ1-5; D gene unclear. V was trimmed by 3 bases and J by 1 base, leaving 10 bases between them. The CDR3 has 15 amino acids. Germline V lookup: CDR1 MNHEY, CDR2 SMNVEV (reference sequence). The CDR3, as DNA: TGTGCCAGCAGTTTCGGTCCCGCCAGCAATCAGCCCCAGCATTTT. It codes for CASSFGPASNQPQHF.

The chain employs TRBV7-2 and TRBJ2-7; unclear D gene. CDR1 SGHTA and CDR2 FQGNSA come from the germline V gene. The CDR3 contains 13 residues. The V end was cut by 4 bases, the J end by 6 bases, with 13 bases between. The CDR3 protein is CASSSRPRVEQYF. The CDR3 coding sequence is TGTGCCAGCAGCTCCCGTCCTAGAGTCGAGCAGTACTTC.

The gene calls are TRBV29-1 and TRBJ2-3; D is undetermined. Trimming shortened V by 3 bases and J by 1 base, and 8 bases separated the two germline ends. CDR1 is SQVTM and CDR2 is ANQGSEA in the germline V gene. The CDR3 spans 13 residues. The CDR3, as DNA: TGCAGCGTTGACAGACGCGGCACAGATACGCAGTATTTT. Translating gives CSVDRRGTDTQYF.

A single count supports this clone. This chain connects TRBV10-2 to TRBJ2-5; possibly TRBD2 for D (6 bases). Per germline, CDR1 WSHSY and CDR2 SAAADI. V was pared by 1 base and J by 3 bases, with 12 bases between. The CDR3 runs to 15 residues. Here the CDR3 reads CASSEWKGGEETQYF. The DNA for the CDR3 is TGCGCCAGCAGTGAGTGGAAGGGAGGAGAAGAGACCCAGTACTTC.

This chain connects TRBV28 to TRBJ1-5; D might be TRBD1 (5 bases). Germline lookup yields CDR1 MDHEN and CDR2 SYDVKM. The CDR3 totals 12 residues. Trimming stripped 6 bases from V and 7 bases from J, with 10 bases between. CDR3 loop: CASSDSGQPQHF. The DNA of the CDR3 is TGTGCCAGCAGCGACAGCGGGCAGCCCCAGCATTTT.

The chain has TRBV29-1 and TRBJ1-2, with D perhaps matching TRBD1 (6 bases). This CDR3 spans 12 amino acids. CDR1 is SQVTM and CDR2 is ANQGSEA in the germline V gene. The V gene lost 6 bases and the J gene lost 4 bases, with 12 bases spanning the gap. In DNA form, the CDR3 reads TGCAGCGTGAAACAGGGTTTCTATGGCTACACCTTC. It yields the protein CSVKQGFYGYTF.